This T cell receptor (beta chain) was identified in a study of glioma-infiltrating T cells after dendritic cell vaccination. Study in general: Between the early 2000s and the early 2010s, patients got autologous tumor lysate-pulsed dendritic cell vaccines.

This CDR3 has 13 residues. The V and J ends lost 7 bases and 7 bases respectively, with 17 bases between them. The germline gives CDR1 SGHRS, CDR2 YFSETQ. Method: immunoSEQ multiplex PCR; TCRdb's copy keeps in-frame clones and lacks some. Among under 130,000 clones, 81% were seen once, and the ten largest hold roughly 12%. Material: blood, obtained before dendritic cell vaccination. The TCR sequence derives from a human donor with glioblastoma. J is TRBJ1-1 and V is TRBV5-1; TRBD1 might be the D (5 bases). This chain's CDR3 is CASSSGGGGEAFF. The CDR3 bases are TGCGCCAGCTCATCGGGGGGGGGTGGTGAAGCTTTCTTT. Combining the CDR3 with reference TRBV5-1 and TRBJ1-1 gives the whole variable domain KAGVTQTPRYLIKTRGQQVTLSCSPISGHRSVSWYQQTPGQGLQFLFEYFSETQRNKGNFPGRFSGRQFSNSRSEMNVSTLELGDSALYLCASSSGGGGEAFFGQGTRLTVV.